Listed below are T cell receptor beta chains from one sample, sequenced in a study of control samples from healthy donors and cancer patients. Some clones are missing from TCRdb's copy, which holds only in-frame ones; the method was immunoSEQ multiplex PCR. The sample contains about 140,000 clones, around 90% of which appear only once. Material: blood. These receptors were obtained from a man aged 30-40 years in good health. The CDR3 runs from the conserved cysteine through the conserved F or W. Fields, in order: CDR3 protein, CDR3 DNA, D gene, clone size, V gene, J gene. The D gene is left open where the match is weak. Expanded clones get a size class; other rows say once, few or many, or leave the size out.

CASSLYTAAFYEQYF	TGTGCCAGCAGTTTATATACGGCGGCATTCTACGAGCAGTACTTC	.	.	TRBV27	TRBJ2-7
CASSISGSSYNEQFF	TGTGCCAGTAGTATTAGCGGGAGTTCCTACAATGAGCAGTTCTTC	TRBD2	.	TRBV19	TRBJ2-1
CASSGQGNPPHNTDTQYF	TGTGCCAGCAGTGGACAGGGAAACCCCCCACATAACACAGATACGCAGTATTTT	TRBD1	once	TRBV27	TRBJ2-3
CASSLNPAPSYEQYF	TGTGCCAGCAGCTTGAATCCGGCCCCCTCCTACGAGCAGTACTTC	.	.	TRBV7-9	TRBJ2-7
CASSPVTGNTGELFF	TGTGCCAGTAGTCCGGTGACAGGGAACACCGGGGAGCTGTTTTTT	.	.	TRBV19	TRBJ2-2
CASSPNPRVGINYGYTF	TGTGCCAGCAGCCCTAATCCCAGGGTAGGGATTAACTATGGCTACACCTTC	.	.	TRBV11-2	TRBJ1-2
CASSSPQAGVDTQYF	TGTGCCAGCAGCTCCCCACAGGCGGGAGTAGATACGCAGTATTTT	TRBD2	.	TRBV7-9	TRBJ2-3
CASSSEVVSSSYNEQFF	TGTGCCAGCAGCTCCGAGGTCGTCTCAAGCTCCTACAATGAGCAGTTCTTC	.	.	TRBV7-9	TRBJ2-1
CASGQDSPYGYTF	TGTGCCAGCGGACAGGACTCTCCGTATGGCTACACCTTC	TRBD1	.	TRBV3-1/TRBV3-2	TRBJ1-2
CASSYGTAGETQYF	TGTGCCAGCAGTTACGGGACAGCAGGGGAGACCCAGTACTTC	TRBD1	.	TRBV6-6	TRBJ2-5
CASSAIPGQGRNEQFF	TGTGCCAGCAGCGCAATTCCGGGACAGGGCCGCAATGAGCAGTTCTTC	TRBD1	once	TRBV7-2	TRBJ2-1
CASSLGPPNGYTF	TGCGCCAGCAGCTTGGGTCCCCCGAATGGCTACACCTTC	.	.	TRBV5-1	TRBJ1-2
CASSHPPYEQYF	TGCGCCAGCAGCCATCCGCCCTACGAGCAGTACTTC	.	.	TRBV4-1	TRBJ2-7
CASVSPPKRETDEQFF	TGTGCCAGCGTCTCTCCCCCTAAGCGGGAGACCGATGAGCAGTTCTTC	TRBD2	.	TRBV2	TRBJ2-1
CASSDLTTVNYGYTF	TGTGCCAGCAGTGATCTAACGACCGTAAACTATGGCTACACCTTC	.	.	TRBV6-1	TRBJ1-2
CASSVGQVGYEQYF	TGTGCCAGCAGCGTGGGACAGGTAGGCTACGAGCAGTACTTC	TRBD1	.	TRBV5-8	TRBJ2-7
CASTPLAPFTGELFF	TGTGCCAGCACTCCGCTAGCTCCCTTCACCGGGGAGCTGTTTTTT	.	.	TRBV2	TRBJ2-2
CASSTLQGAFNEAFF	TGTGCCAGCAGTACCTTACAGGGGGCGTTCAATGAAGCTTTCTTT	TRBD1	.	TRBV27	TRBJ1-1
CAISGPGHRTNTDTQYF	TGTGCCATCAGTGGACCGGGACACCGAACCAACACAGATACGCAGTATTTT	.	.	TRBV10-3	TRBJ2-3
CASSLVGVRNYGYTF	TGTGCCAGCAGCTTGGTTGGGGTCCGGAACTATGGCTACACCTTC	.	.	TRBV5-4	TRBJ1-2
CASSPGQLETQYF	TGTGCCAGTAGTCCGGGACAATTAGAGACCCAGTACTTC	.	.	TRBV19	TRBJ2-5
CASSPDGSYEQYF	TGCGCCAGCAGCCCGGACGGGTCCTACGAGCAGTACTTC	.	.	TRBV4-1	TRBJ2-7
CAWSVSGNSYEQYF	TGTGCCTGGAGTGTTAGCGGGAATTCCTACGAGCAGTACTTC	TRBD2	.	TRBV30	TRBJ2-7
CASSLGGWDRGSANSPLHF	TGTGCCAGCAGCTTGGGTGGGTGGGACAGGGGCTCTGCTAATTCACCCCTCCACTTT	TRBD1	once	TRBV5-6	TRBJ1-6